This T cell receptor (beta chain) stems from a study of shared clonotypes between healthy human individuals (dated by TCRdb to between 2020 and 2021). Regarding the complete study: A couple of women and a few men aged 18 to 49 years were included in the cohort. For each donor, three plates each were used for CD4 naive and CD4 memory, two plates were used for CD8 naive, and one plate was used for CD8 memory. To estimate repertoire size and how much clonotype sharing occurs between individuals, the study deeply sequenced the blood TCR repertoires of 5 or 6 healthy adults. Different laboratories and diverse techniques were used to prepare libraries and sequence TCR repertoires, to increase sequencing depth and limit assay-specific biases. Between about 0.85 and 9.5 billion PBMCs per donor were obtained by leukapheresis. Overall study results and their limits: Even with the large sequencing depth, rarefaction of the sorted-subset datasets indicated that sequencing was incomplete. Sharing across a few donors was observed for about 5% of naive CD4, 3% to 3.5% of naive CD8, over 2% of memory CD4, and roughly 0.4% of memory CD8 clonotypes. The genetic and exposure-history diversity represented was limited by the small number of donors. Clonotypes shared by all four sorted-subset donors showed higher generation probabilities than non-shared clonotypes. Naive subsets generally had larger estimated clonotype richness than memory subsets. Based on pairwise subsampling, the degree of clonotype sharing among donors was expected to be affected by sequencing depth. Sampling was limited to blood, and TCR repertoires in tissue likely differ from TCR repertoires in blood.

TCR CDR3 regions were amplified from genomic DNA by multiplex PCR using the deep immunoSEQ assay. Extracted genomic DNA from each cell subset was distributed evenly across all wells of several immunoSEQ 96-well plates, and each plate was treated as a replicate. For sorted subsets, approximately 190 ng of genomic DNA, equivalent to roughly 30,000 T cell genomes, went into each replicate PCR. Purified libraries were measured with a Qubit 3.0 fluorometer, size-checked on a Bioanalyzer 2100, and measured again with the KAPA Library Quantification kit. Every immunoSEQ 96-well plate was sequenced on a separate single-read 150-cycle Illumina NextSeq 550 flow cell. The original methods were these. Because only junctional sequences without quality scores were contained in the immunoSEQ output, filtering matching that applied to full-length reads could not be performed. To assign V/J genes and CDR3, sequences were annotated against IMGT germline references using PyIR, a Python wrapper for IgBLAST v1.9. Reads with weak V/J assignments (E-value above 1e-6), missing CDR3, stop codons, out-of-frame junctions, or ambiguous translated residues were removed. V3J clonotypes were defined as sequences sharing an identical inferred V gene, J gene, and CDR3 amino acid sequence. To compute the percentage overlap between repertoires, the number of shared unique clonotypes was divided by the size of the smaller repertoire. RTK rarefaction, the Chao1 estimator, and Recon v2.1 estimates of unobserved clonotypes were used to assess repertoire richness. Generation probabilities for all TCRbeta clonotypes obtained by the gDNA method from a handful of donors were computed using OLGA. TCRdb took over this immuneACCESS table, retaining in-frame rearrangements with V and J assigned. Such tables are incomplete; in checked studies, under half of the missing clones stem from an unresolved V gene, and the remainder is unexplained. V and J calls and clone size are given by that table; D and trimming were obtained from the DNA. The sample table contains around 560,000 clones; only one count was recorded for 90% to 95% of them. The ten largest clones add up to about 0.11% of the sample.

For the CD8 naive samples, CD45RO-negative cells were positively selected for CCR7, yielding a CD45RA+CCR7+ population from which TemRA cells were excluded. Healthy HIV-negative adults with no recently reported acute infections or vaccinations were included as donors. Every donor was a Caucasian adult living in Nashville, Tennessee, USA. Blood was obtained by leukapheresis, after which PBMCs were separated by Ficoll-Histopaque density gradient centrifugation and cryopreserved in liquid nitrogen vapor phase. Purity and quantity of every magnetically sorted T cell population were checked by analytical flow cytometry. From each sorted fraction, genomic DNA was isolated and quantified by UV absorbance on a Nanodrop 2000c. With respect to this clone: Its target antigen remains unknown. The record has no base qualities; no much larger clone is one base away.

The CDR3, cysteine through phenylalanine, is 14 amino acids long. Here the CDR3 DNA is all that survives: 42 bases in frame from base 1. From the germline V gene, CDR1 is SGHVS and CDR2 is FQNEAQ. The sequence derives from a woman aged 25 to 39 in good health. Input material: naive CD8+ T cells sorted from blood. The cell subset or site label for this specimen denotes: CD45RA+CCR7+. The V and J segments used are TRBV7-8 and TRBJ2-5, and TRBD1 may be the D gene, going by 5 matching bases. The J call is doubtful: the DNA matches TRBJ2-7 better. In nucleotide form, the sequence is TGTGCCAGCAGCCGTACCTGGGGCCAGGGCGAGCAGTACTTC. It encodes CASSRTWGQGEQYF.